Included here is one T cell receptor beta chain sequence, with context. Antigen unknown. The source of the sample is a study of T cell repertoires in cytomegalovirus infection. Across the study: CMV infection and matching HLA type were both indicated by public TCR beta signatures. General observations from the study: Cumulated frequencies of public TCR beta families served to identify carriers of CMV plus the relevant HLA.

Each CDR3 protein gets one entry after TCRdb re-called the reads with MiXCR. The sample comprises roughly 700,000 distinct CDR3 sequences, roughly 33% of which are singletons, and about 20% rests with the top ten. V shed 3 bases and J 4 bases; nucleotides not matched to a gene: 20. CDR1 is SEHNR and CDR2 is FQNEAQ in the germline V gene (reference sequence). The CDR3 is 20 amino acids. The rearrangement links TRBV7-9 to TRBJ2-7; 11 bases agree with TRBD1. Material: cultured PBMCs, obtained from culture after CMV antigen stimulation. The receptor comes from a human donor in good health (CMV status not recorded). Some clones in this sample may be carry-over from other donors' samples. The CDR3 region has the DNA TGTGCCAGCAGCTTCCCTTCTAGGGACAGGGGGACTTCTACACCATACGAGCAGTACTTC. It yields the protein CASSFPSRDRGTSTPYEQYF.